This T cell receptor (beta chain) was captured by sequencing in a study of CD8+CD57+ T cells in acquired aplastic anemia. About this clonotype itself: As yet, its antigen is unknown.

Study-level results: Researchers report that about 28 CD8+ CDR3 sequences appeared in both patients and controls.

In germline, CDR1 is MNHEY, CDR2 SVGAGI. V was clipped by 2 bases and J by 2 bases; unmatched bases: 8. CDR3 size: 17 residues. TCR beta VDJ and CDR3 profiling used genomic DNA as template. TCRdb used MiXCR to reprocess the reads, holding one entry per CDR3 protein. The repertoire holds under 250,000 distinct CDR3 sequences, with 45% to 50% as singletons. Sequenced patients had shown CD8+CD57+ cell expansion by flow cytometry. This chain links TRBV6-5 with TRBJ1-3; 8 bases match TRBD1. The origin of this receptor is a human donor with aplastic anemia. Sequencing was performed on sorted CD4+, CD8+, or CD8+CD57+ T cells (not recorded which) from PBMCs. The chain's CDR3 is CASSYHRTGSTGNTIYF. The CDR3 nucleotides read TGTGCCAGCAGTTACCACCGGACAGGGAGTACTGGAAACACCATATATTTT.